These 24 T cell receptor beta chains came from one sample sequenced in a study of blood T cell repertoires in COVID-19. TCRdb's table, derived via immunoSEQ multiplex PCR, lists solely in-frame clones and lacks some. Here the sample spans about 140,000 clones, over 60% being singletons. What was sequenced was peripheral blood. The receptors were sampled from an elderly woman with active or convalescent COVID-19.

This rearrangement joins TRBV11-2 to TRBJ1-6; no firm D call. CDR3 length: 15 residues. Germline V gene lookup returns CDR1 SGHAT and CDR2 FQNNGV. The ends were cut back, 0 bases at V and 4 bases at J, with 7 bases in the middle. This chain's CDR3 is CASSLELLYNSPLHF. CDR3 DNA sequence: TGTGCCAGCAGCTTAGAACTTTTATATAATTCACCCCTCCACTTT.

The V gene is TRBV18, the J gene TRBJ2-7; 8 nucleotides align to TRBD2. Germline trimming cut 6 bases from V and 2 bases from J; bases unmatched to any gene: 3. The germline CDR1 and CDR2 sequences are KGHSH and LQKENI. The CDR3 is made up of 13 amino acids. The CDR3 loop is CASSPGLAYEQYF. The CDR3, as DNA: TGTGCCAGCTCTCCGGGACTAGCCTACGAGCAGTACTTC.

This clone was detected only once. Here the CDR3 DNA reads TGTGCCAGCAGTCCGTTCATCGGGACAGGGGTTGGCTATGAGCAGTTCTTC. This sequence encodes CASSPFIGTGVGYEQFF. This sequence joins TRBV28 and TRBJ2-1; 10 bases map to TRBD1. Germline V lookup: CDR1 MDHEN, CDR2 SYDVKM. This CDR3 spans 17 amino acids. After removal of 5 bases from V and 8 bases from J, the junction contained 15 bases not matched to a gene.

In its sample, this clone was seen a few times. The chain carries TRBV9 and TRBJ2-3; D gene uncertain. Trimming took off 2 bases at V and 0 bases at J, with 22 bases between the two ends. Per germline, CDR1 SGDLS and CDR2 YYNGEE. CDR3 size: 19 residues. The CDR3 loop reads CASSVGLGGPLTSTDTQYF. CDR3 nucleotides: TGTGCCAGCAGCGTCGGGTTGGGTGGCCCTTTAACTAGCACAGATACGCAGTATTTT.

This clone came up a few times. This sequence joins TRBV4-3 and TRBJ1-2; the match to TRBD1 covers 8 bases. Germline-derived CDR1 and CDR2 are LGHNA and YSLEER. CDR3 length equals 14 residues. The junction had 4 bases not matched to a gene; V was cut back by 1 base and J by 6 bases. CDR3 residues: CASSQGQGINGYTF. CDR3 DNA: TGCGCCAGCAGCCAAGGACAGGGGATTAATGGCTACACCTTC.

The V and J genes are TRBV5-1 and TRBJ1-3, with a tentative D call TRBD1 (5 bases). Germline loops: CDR1 SGHRS, CDR2 YFSETQ. The length of the CDR3 is 16 residues. V dropped 4 bases and J dropped 4 bases, with 18 bases sitting between them. CDR3 residues: CASSHVGAGSGNTIYF. CDR3 nucleotide sequence: TGCGCCAGCAGCCACGTTGGGGCAGGGTCCGGAAACACCATATATTTT.

A few counts support this clone. V usage is TRBV6-2 or TRBV6-3 and J usage is TRBJ1-5, with 8 bases matching TRBD1. This CDR3 spans 13 amino acids. V shed 5 bases and J 12 bases; nucleotides not matched to a gene: 9. In germline, CDR1 is MNHEY, CDR2 SVGEGT. The CDR3 spells CASSPNRGLYQHF. Written as DNA, the CDR3 is TGTGCCAGCAGTCCAAACAGGGGGTTGTACCAGCATTTT.

The rearrangement links TRBV2 to TRBJ2-1, with D possibly being TRBD1 (8 bases). The CDR3 is 14 residues long. V gave up 7 bases and J gave up 1 base, with 11 bases separating them. The V gene's germline CDR1 is SNHLY and CDR2 FYNNEI. CDR3 coding DNA: TGTGCCAGCATACAGGGGGGGTCCTACAATGAGCAGTTCTTC. This encodes CASIQGGSYNEQFF.

This clone was seen a handful of times. This sequence joins TRBV3-1 (or the pseudogene TRBV3-2) and TRBJ1-2; 7 nucleotides agree with TRBD1. In germline, CDR1 is LGHDT, CDR2 YNNKEL (reference sequence). Trimming removed 0 bases from V and 7 bases from J; junction bases left unmatched: 11. This CDR3 contains 16 residues. The CDR3 DNA reads as TGTGCCAGCAGCCAAGATTCTACAGGGGATAGGCGTGGCTACACCTTC. This sequence encodes CASSQDSTGDRRGYTF.

This clone was picked up a small number of times. This chain uses TRBV3-1 (or the pseudogene TRBV3-2) with TRBJ2-3; 10 bases match TRBD2. From germline, CDR1 is LGHDT and CDR2 YNNKEL (reference sequence). This CDR3 has 16 residues. V trimming: 4 bases; J trimming: 3 bases; junction bases outside the gene matches: 7. The CDR3 DNA reads TGTGCCAGCAGCCCCATTAGCGGGGGGAGGACAGATACGCAGTATTTT. Residues: CASSPISGGRTDTQYF.

This clone was counted a single time. For the CDR3, the DNA is TGTGCCAGCAGCTTTTGGGACAGGGGCACAGATACGCAGTATTTT. This gives the protein CASSFWDRGTDTQYF. The rearrangement uses TRBV5-5 and TRBJ2-3; 9 bases map to TRBD1. CDR1 and CDR2 from the germline V gene are SGHKS and YYEKEE (reference sequence). The CDR3 covers 15 residues. J gave up 1 base and V 2 bases, and 2 bases lay outside the gene matches.

The chain couples TRBV19 to TRBJ1-5, with 9 bases that match TRBD1. The CDR3 is 16 residues long. CDR1 is LNHDA, CDR2 SQIVND, per germline (reference sequence). Trimming took 5 bases from V and 9 from J; bases not matched to a gene: 14. The CDR3 reads CASSPPGQGTWGPQHF. CDR3 bases: TGTGCCAGTAGTCCTCCGGGACAGGGTACGTGGGGGCCCCAGCATTTT.

This clone was seen a single time. The chain carries TRBV6-2 or TRBV6-3 and TRBJ2-3, with 14 bases lining up with TRBD2. The CDR3 runs 19 residues. Germline CDR1 is MNHEY and CDR2 is SVGEGT. The V segment lost 6 bases and the J segment 1 base; nucleotides outside the gene matches: 12. The CDR3 DNA reads as TGTGCCAGCAGACCTACCAGACTAGCGGGGGGGCCCGGCACAGATACGCAGTATTTT. It encodes CASRPTRLAGGPGTDTQYF.

Written as DNA, the CDR3 is TGCAGCGTTGCAGGGGGCGTCACTGAAGCTTTCTTT. Residues: CSVAGGVTEAFF. The chain is built from TRBV29-1 and TRBJ1-1; 8 positions match TRBD1. The V gene's germline CDR1 is SQVTM and CDR2 ANQGSEA. V lost 4 bases, J lost 4 bases, and 2 bases stayed unmatched. The CDR3 contains 12 residues.

V usage is TRBV4-2 and J usage is TRBJ2-3, with 8 nucleotides matching TRBD2. Germline V gene sequence: CDR1 LGHNA, CDR2 YNFKEQ. The CDR3 runs to 15 residues. V lost 1 base and J lost 0; bases outside the gene matches: 0. The CDR3, as DNA: TGTGCCAGCAGCCAAGCTAGCGGGAGCACAGATACGCAGTATTTT. Protein: CASSQASGSTDTQYF.

The J gene is TRBJ1-1, the V gene TRBV11-2; D gene ambiguous. The germline V gene encodes CDR1 SGHAT and CDR2 FQNNGV. V shed 0 bases and J shed 0 bases, with 5 bases lying between them. This CDR3 has 14 residues. Written as DNA, the CDR3 is TGTGCCAGCAGCTTAGACGCGGTGAACACTGAAGCTTTCTTT. Translated, it gives CASSLDAVNTEAFF.

Comment on this clone: This same CDR3 is encoded by further DNA sequences in the sample. The chain joins TRBV9 to TRBJ2-7; D unclear. V gave up 5 bases and J gave up 0 bases, with 12 bases separating them. Per the germline V gene, CDR1 is SGDLS and CDR2 is YYNGEE. This CDR3 is built from 14 residues. The CDR3 DNA follows: TGTGCCAGCAGTGTTGGTAGTTCCTCCTACGAGCAGTACTTC. Translating it yields CASSVGSSSYEQYF.

The rearrangement joins TRBV5-1 to TRBJ1-1, with no clear D. V dropped 9 bases and J dropped 6 bases, with 18 bases sitting between them. This CDR3 comprises 13 residues. Germline lookup yields CDR1 SGHRS and CDR2 YFSETQ. DNA of the CDR3: TGCGCCACCAAAAGCCATATACGAGCTGAAGCTTTCTTT. Its protein product is CATKSHIRAEAFF.

The genes are TRBV6-5 and TRBJ1-1, with D possibly being TRBD1 (5 bases). Trimming left V 5 bases short and J 6 bases short, with 10 bases between. This CDR3 is 12 amino acids long. The germline V gene has CDR1 MNHEY and CDR2 SVGAGI. CDR3 amino acids: CASSTGSSEAFF. CDR3 DNA sequence: TGTGCCAGCAGTACAGGTTCTTCTGAAGCTTTCTTT.

The chain uses TRBV4-1 and TRBJ1-2, with TRBD1 matching 7 bases. J was trimmed by 3 bases and V by 4 bases; bases with no gene match: 8. The CDR3 contains 15 residues. The germline V gene encodes CDR1 MGHRA and CDR2 YSYEKL. The CDR3 sequence is CASSLVNTGDYGYTF. CDR3 nucleotide sequence: TGCGCCAGCAGCCTCGTTAATACAGGGGACTATGGCTACACCTTC.

The chain links TRBV5-1 to TRBJ1-1; TRBD1 matches at 8 bases. The CDR3 extends over 12 amino acids. The germline CDR1 and CDR2 sequences are SGHRS and YFSETQ. V lost 4 bases, J lost 5 bases, and 1 base stayed unmatched. The CDR3 DNA sequence: TGCGCCAGCAGCAGACAGGGGACTGAAGCTTTCTTT. Amino acid sequence: CASSRQGTEAFF.

This clone turned up a few times. The chain combines TRBV29-1 with TRBJ1-5, with a possible D match to TRBD1 (5 bases). Germline V gene lookup returns CDR1 SQVTM and CDR2 ANQGSEA. V lost 4 bases to trimming and J lost 4 bases, with 17 bases between them. CDR3 length: 15 amino acids. The CDR3 loop is CSVGLGQGFNQPQHF. CDR3 DNA: TGCAGCGTTGGTTTAGGTCAGGGCTTTAATCAGCCCCAGCATTTT.

This chain joins TRBV28 and TRBJ1-6; 7 bases align to TRBD1. The CDR3 totals 13 residues. V shed 6 bases and J 4 bases; nucleotides not matched to a gene: 0. Per the germline V gene, CDR1 is MDHEN and CDR2 is SYDVKM. The CDR3 here is CASRTGYNSPLHF. The CDR3 DNA reads as TGTGCCAGCAGGACAGGGTATAATTCACCCCTCCACTTT.

In DNA, the CDR3 is TGTGCCAGCAGAGGTCTAAGGGGGAATCAGCCCCAGCATTTT. Translation: CASRGLRGNQPQHF. The chain is built from TRBV27 and TRBJ1-5, with TRBD1 as a possible D gene (6 bases). Germline V gene data show CDR1 as MNHEY and CDR2 as SMNVEV (reference sequence). Trimming removed 6 bases from V and 4 bases from J, with 13 bases in between. The CDR3 loop spans 14 amino acids.